This T cell receptor beta chain stems from a study of blood T cell repertoires in COVID-19. Study overall: PBMCs, B-cell-depleted T cells, or T cells provided the cDNA or gDNA that made up the material.

In the original processing: By means of reference gene primer amplification, nucleated cell counts were estimated. Clones were sequenced by immunoSEQ multiplex PCR, and TCRdb holds only the in-frame ones, with some missing. D and trimming come from the DNA, and the V and J calls and clone size come from that table. The sample carries about 99,000 clones, approximately 88% recorded once. J lost 5 bases, V lost 6 bases, and 7 bases had no gene match. The CDR3 has 14 residues. The V gene's germline CDR1 is SNHLY and CDR2 FYNNEI. The table lists this clone with a few counts. The TCR was taken from a human donor in a cohort sampled during active COVID-19. The rearrangement uses TRBV2 and TRBJ1-1; TRBD1 matches at 9 bases. Sequencing was done on a sample of peripheral blood. CDR3 protein: CASSPPTGGTEAFF. CDR3 DNA: TGTGCCAGCAGCCCACCGACAGGGGGGACTGAAGCTTTCTTT.